The 15 T cell receptor beta chains below all came from one sample that was sequenced in a study of early T cells in non-severe SARS-CoV-2 infection. Each CDR3 protein gets one entry after TCRdb re-called the 5' RACE reads with MiXCR. Of 100,000 or so distinct CDR3 sequences in the sample, 16% were seen once. The material sequenced was whole blood, taken at baseline. The receptors come from an adult who was a healthcare worker with PCR-confirmed SARS-CoV-2 infection or an uninfected control (not recorded which).

A few counts support this clonotype. Here the CDR3 reads CASSQRGGQPQHF. In DNA, the CDR3 is TGTGCCAGCAGTCAGAGGGGAGGGCAGCCCCAGCATTTT. The chain uses TRBV7-2 and TRBJ1-5; D is perhaps TRBD1 (5 bases). Between the trimmed V and J ends, which lost 6 bases and 7 bases, there was a span of 13 bases. The CDR3 contains 13 residues. Germline V CDR1 and CDR2: SGHTA, FQGNSA. The variable domain in full, completed from reference TRBV7-2 and TRBJ1-5, reads GAGVSQSPSNKVTEKGKDVELRCDPISGHTALYWYRQSLGQGLEFLIYFQGNSAPDKSGLPSDRFSAERTGGSVSTLTIQRTQQEDSAVYLCASSQRGGQPQHFGDGTRLSIL.

This clonotype was counted only a few times. The V gene is TRBV29-1, the J gene TRBJ1-2, with D possibly TRBD1 on 5 matching bases. V gave up 3 bases and J gave up 0 bases, with 11 bases separating them. The germline CDR1 and CDR2 sequences are SQVTM and ANQGSEA. The CDR3 runs 14 residues. The CDR3, as DNA: TGCAGCGTTGACAGGGACGGTGCTAACTATGGCTACACCTTC. Translated: CSVDRDGANYGYTF.

This clonotype was detected only a few times. The V call is TRBV20-1, the J call TRBJ2-1, with 10 nucleotides matching TRBD2. CDR3 length: 15 residues. With V trimmed by 0 bases and J by 10 bases, 9 bases remained unmatched. CDR1 is DFQATT, CDR2 SNEGSKA, per germline (reference sequence). The CDR3 region is CSARDRLAGDREQFF. DNA of the CDR3: TGCAGTGCTAGAGATCGTCTAGCGGGAGACAGGGAGCAGTTCTTC.

The chain employs TRBV7-3 and TRBJ2-2, with D possibly being TRBD1 (6 bases). The V end was cut by 5 bases, the J end by 7 bases, with 11 bases between. The CDR3 contains 13 residues. The germline V gene has CDR1 SGHTA and CDR2 FQGTGA. Here the CDR3 DNA reads TGTGCCAGCAGCCCGAGGACAGACGGGGAGCTGTTTTTT. Translating gives CASSPRTDGELFF.

This clonotype came up many times. The CDR3 region has the DNA TGTGCCAGCGGGACGGACACCTACGAGCAGTACTTC. This translates into CASGTDTYEQYF. This sequence joins TRBV7-9 and TRBJ2-7; TRBD1 or TRBD2 may be the D gene (5 bases each). In germline, CDR1 is SEHNR, CDR2 FQNEAQ (reference sequence). This CDR3 comprises 12 residues. V shed 8 bases and J shed 2 bases, with 10 bases lying between them.

V gene TRBV12-3 or TRBV12-4 combines with J gene TRBJ2-5; the D is unclear. V was cut by 2 bases and J by 1 base, with 8 bases left in between. CDR3 size: 14 residues. The CDR3 is CASSLSGSQETQYF. The CDR3 DNA reads TGTGCCAGCAGTTTATCCGGATCCCAAGAGACCCAGTACTTC.

This clonotype was counted between two and nine times. The chain links TRBV6-4 to TRBJ2-3; D is ambiguous. V was trimmed by 0 bases and J by 2 bases, leaving 9 bases between them. The CDR3 spans 15 residues. Germline lookup yields CDR1 MRHNA and CDR2 SNTAGT. The CDR3 coding sequence is TGTGCCAGCAGTGACTCAGTTGGGGACACAGATACGCAGTATTTT. Translated, it gives CASSDSVGDTDTQYF.

This chain links TRBV4-3 with TRBJ2-3; 9 positions match TRBD1. J gave up 2 bases and V 4 bases, and 10 bases lay outside the gene matches. CDR1 LGHNA and CDR2 YSLEER come from the germline V gene. The CDR3 spans 17 residues. Here the CDR3 reads CASSPHPGQGTTDTQYF. In nucleotides, the CDR3 is TGCGCCAGCAGCCCCCACCCCGGACAGGGGACCACAGATACGCAGTATTTT.

At least ten counts were recorded for this clonotype. The chain carries TRBV4-3 and TRBJ2-1, with D unclear. CDR1 LGHNA and CDR2 YSLEER come from the germline V gene. The CDR3 contains 14 residues. Trimming stripped 0 bases from V and 10 bases from J, with 13 bases between. CDR3 coding DNA: TGCGCCAGCAGCCAAGAATCGACGGTGGGGGAGCAGTTCTTC. Translating it yields CASSQESTVGEQFF.

In this sample, this clonotype turned up a few times. The chain combines TRBV3-1 with TRBJ2-1; tentative D call: TRBD2 (5 bases). CDR1 LGHDT and CDR2 YNNKEL come from the germline V gene (reference sequence). The CDR3 spans 15 residues. Trimming shortened V by 5 bases and J by 2 bases, and 13 bases separated the two germline ends. The CDR3 is CASSSSGTTYNEQFF. The CDR3 region has the DNA TGTGCCAGCAGCTCCAGCGGAACAACCTACAATGAGCAGTTCTTC.

This chain uses TRBV7-9 with TRBJ2-7; 9 bases are shared with TRBD1. The J segment lost 0 bases and the V segment lost 5 bases, leaving 5 bases of the junction unmatched. Germline loops: CDR1 SEHNR, CDR2 FQNEAQ (reference sequence). The CDR3 is made up of 15 amino acids. The CDR3 loop is CASSPRTGASYEQYF. The CDR3 nucleotides are TGTGCCAGCAGCCCACGGACAGGGGCCTCCTACGAGCAGTACTTC.

The rearrangement links TRBV2 to TRBJ1-2; D unresolved. Germline V CDR1 and CDR2: SNHLY, FYNNEI. The V gene lost 3 bases and the J gene lost 6 bases, with 11 bases spanning the gap. The CDR3 contains 13 residues. The CDR3 DNA reads as TGTGCCAGCAGTGATGGTATGGAGGATGGCTACACCTTC. Its translation: CASSDGMEDGYTF. Looking up the rest from reference TRBV2 and TRBJ1-2 gives the full variable domain: EPEVTQTPSHQVTQMGQEVILRCVPISNHLYFYWYRQILGQKVEFLVSFYNNEISEKSEIFDDQFSVERPDGSNFTLKIRSTKLEDSAMYFCASSDGMEDGYTFGSGTRLTVV.

Ten or more counts support this clonotype. The V call is TRBV6-1, the J call TRBJ1-2; tentatively, D is TRBD1 (5 bases). With 4 bases removed from V and 1 base from J, the gap between germline ends came to 10 bases. CDR1 MNHNS and CDR2 SASEGT come from the germline V gene. CDR3 length equals 14 residues. The CDR3 nucleotides are TGTGCCAGCAGTGTTTGGGGGGGTAACTATGGCTACACCTTC. Protein sequence: CASSVWGGNYGYTF.

The V and J genes are TRBV7-3 and TRBJ2-1; D not certain. The germline V gene has CDR1 SGHTA and CDR2 FQGTGA. This CDR3 is built from 12 residues. The ends were cut back, 4 bases at V and 7 bases at J, with 8 bases in the middle. CDR3: CASSSQSNEQFF. The CDR3 coding sequence is TGTGCCAGCAGCTCCCAATCTAATGAGCAGTTCTTC.

The rearrangement uses TRBV4-1 and TRBJ2-3; 11 bases fit TRBD2. The CDR3 extends over 15 amino acids. V lost 4 bases to trimming and J lost 1 base; unmatched junction nucleotides: 1. The germline V gene encodes CDR1 MGHRA and CDR2 YSYEKL. DNA for the CDR3: TGCGCCAGCAGCCCTAGCGGGAGGCGCACAGATACGCAGTATTTT. Residues: CASSPSGRRTDTQYF.